Below, 26 T cell receptor beta chains from the same sample are listed, as sequenced in a study of blood T cell repertoires in COVID-19. Sequencing was performed with immunoSEQ multiplex PCR; in TCRdb, only in-frame clones are kept and a portion is missing. The sample yields around 310,000 clones, 90% seen once. What was sequenced was peripheral blood. The receptor source for this set is a woman aged 25 to 39 with COVID-19, enrolled during active disease.

The count of this clone is one. This chain links TRBV5-6 with TRBJ1-5; tentative D call: TRBD1 (5 bases). Trimming stripped 3 bases from V and 4 bases from J, with 17 bases between. Germline values: CDR1 SGHDT, CDR2 YYEEEE. The CDR3 is made up of 16 amino acids. DNA of the CDR3: TGTGCCAGCAGCTACGGGACTGGGGCGACGAATCAGCCCCAGCATTTT. Translated: CASSYGTGATNQPQHF.

The J gene is TRBJ2-1, the V gene TRBV6-5, with TRBD2 matching over 11 bases. V shed 4 bases, J shed 10 bases, and the junction held 12 bases outside the gene matches. The CDR3 is 16 residues long. In germline, CDR1 is MNHEY, CDR2 SVGAGI. The chain's CDR3 is CASSFSSGRTFGEQFF. CDR3 bases: TGTGCCAGCAGTTTCTCTAGCGGGAGGACCTTTGGGGAGCAGTTCTTC.

This chain links TRBV18 with TRBJ1-2; no clear D. The CDR3 is made up of 15 amino acids. The V end lost 1 base, the J end lost 4 bases, and 13 bases lay between the germline ends. Germline CDR1 reads KGHSH; CDR2 reads LQKENI. The DNA for the CDR3 is TGTGCCAGCTCACCACAGTCAGCGTCGGGCTATGGCTACACCTTC. This codes for CASSPQSASGYGYTF.

The J gene is TRBJ1-2, the V gene TRBV6-5, with D perhaps matching TRBD1 (6 bases). V was clipped by 3 bases and J by 6 bases, with 8 bases between them. Germline assignment: CDR1 MNHEY and CDR2 SVGAGI. The CDR3 loop spans 12 amino acids. Here the CDR3 DNA reads TGTGCCAGCAGTTATAGGGGGAATGGCTACACCTTC. Its protein is CASSYRGNGYTF.

The J gene is TRBJ2-5, the V gene TRBV29-1, with 7 positions matching TRBD1. The V gene's germline CDR1 is SQVTM and CDR2 ANQGSEA. V lost 8 bases and J lost 2; bases outside the gene matches: 11. This CDR3 contains 14 residues. This CDR3 reads CSTVPTGIQETQYF. The DNA for the CDR3 is TGCAGCACGGTCCCGACAGGGATTCAAGAGACCCAGTACTTC.

The chain is built from TRBV7-9 and TRBJ2-7, with TRBD1 matching over 8 bases. Germline CDR1 is SEHNR and CDR2 is FQNEAQ (reference sequence). CDR3 size: 12 residues. The trim removed 5 bases at V and 9 bases at J, leaving 6 bases unmatched. In DNA form, the CDR3 reads TGTGCCAGCAGCCAGGACAGGGCAGGGCAGTACTTC. Translating it yields CASSQDRAGQYF.

The chain has TRBV27 and TRBJ2-7; 10 positions match TRBD1. Per germline, CDR1 MNHEY and CDR2 SMNVEV (reference sequence). J lost 4 bases, V lost 3 bases, and 3 bases had no gene match. There are 14 residues in the CDR3. Written as DNA, the CDR3 is TGTGCCAGCAGTTTCGGGGACAGGGGATACGAGCAGTACTTC. Amino acid sequence: CASSFGDRGYEQYF.

The V call is TRBV4-1, the J call TRBJ2-4; the match to TRBD1 covers 7 bases. The CDR3 extends over 17 amino acids. Germline V gene data show CDR1 as MGHRA and CDR2 as YSYEKL. J gave up 0 bases and V 1 base, and 6 bases lay outside the gene matches. DNA of the CDR3: TGCGCCAGCAGCCAAGTCCGCAGGGGGATAGCCAAAAACATTCAGTACTTC. This translates into CASSQVRRGIAKNIQYF.

The genes are TRBV19 and TRBJ2-7; TRBD1 agrees at 7 bases. The trim removed 5 bases at V and 1 base at J, leaving 8 bases unmatched. CDR1 and CDR2 from the germline V gene are LNHDA and SQIVND (reference sequence). There are 15 residues in the CDR3. CDR3 bases: TGTGCCAGTAGTTCCGGAGCACAGGGGTCCTACGAGCAGTACTTC. This gives the protein CASSSGAQGSYEQYF.

The CDR3 here is CASSVTMGQPQHF. CDR3 DNA sequence: TGTGCCAGTAGTGTGACTATGGGTCAGCCCCAGCATTTT. The chain couples TRBV19 to TRBJ1-5, with D uncertain. Trimming stripped 5 bases from V and 6 bases from J, with 11 bases between. The CDR3 is 13 amino acids. Germline assignment: CDR1 LNHDA and CDR2 SQIVND (reference sequence).

In its sample, this clone was seen a few times. The chain couples TRBV5-4 to TRBJ2-7; weak D call: TRBD1 (5 bases). Germline V gene lookup returns CDR1 SGHNT and CDR2 YYREEE (reference sequence). The V end was cut by 4 bases, the J end by 5 bases, with 13 bases between. CDR3 length equals 13 residues. The CDR3 loop is CASSKQDSDEQYF. The CDR3 DNA reads as TGTGCCAGCAGCAAACAGGATTCCGACGAGCAGTACTTC.

This clone was counted ten times or more. The chain couples TRBV19 to TRBJ1-5, with D tentatively TRBD1 (5 bases). V was cut by 5 bases and J by 0 bases, with 17 bases left in between. There are 17 residues in the CDR3. Per germline, CDR1 LNHDA and CDR2 SQIVND (reference sequence). The CDR3 loop is CASSPGRGAYSNQPQHF. CDR3 sequence (DNA): TGTGCCAGTAGTCCGGGACGCGGGGCCTATAGCAATCAGCCCCAGCATTTT.

The chain links TRBV3-1 (or the pseudogene TRBV3-2) to TRBJ2-2; TRBD2 matches at 8 bases. The CDR3 totals 15 residues. The germline V gene encodes CDR1 LGHDT and CDR2 YNNKEL (reference sequence). V trimming: 3 bases; J trimming: 5 bases; junction bases outside the gene matches: 5. CDR3 sequence: CASSHGGAGTGELFF. In nucleotides, the CDR3 is TGTGCCAGCAGCCACGGGGGGGCGGGAACCGGGGAGCTGTTTTTT.

V usage is TRBV27 and J usage is TRBJ1-4; D is uncertain. V lost 5 bases to trimming and J lost 1 base, with 14 bases between them. The CDR3 is made up of 16 amino acids. The germline gives CDR1 MNHEY, CDR2 SMNVEV (reference sequence). The CDR3 bases are TGTGCCAGCAGTCCCATAAACTTTGGAACTAATGAAAAACTGTTTTTT. This sequence encodes CASSPINFGTNEKLFF.

This chain joins TRBV5-4 and TRBJ2-3; 8 nucleotides line up with TRBD2. V trimming: 4 bases; J trimming: 0 bases; junction bases outside the gene matches: 19. The CDR3 runs to 20 residues. Germline-derived CDR1 and CDR2 are SGHNT and YYREEE (reference sequence). This CDR3 reads CASSGEPRAGEWASTDTQYF. The CDR3 nucleotides read TGTGCCAGCAGCGGAGAACCTAGAGCGGGAGAATGGGCTAGCACAGATACGCAGTATTTT.

This clone was picked up one time. V gene TRBV12-3 or TRBV12-4 combines with J gene TRBJ1-2, with D perhaps TRBD1 (6 bases). The CDR3 runs 13 residues. Trimming pared 3 bases from V and 4 bases from J, leaving 9 bases between. CDR3: CASSFTGSYGYTF. The CDR3 coding sequence is TGTGCCAGCAGTTTCACAGGGTCCTATGGCTACACCTTC.

V is TRBV10-3 and J is TRBJ2-1; D possibly corresponds to TRBD2 (5 bases). The CDR3 is made up of 12 amino acids. Germline loops: CDR1 ENHRY, CDR2 SYGVKD. V gave up 4 bases and J gave up 9 bases, with 10 bases separating them. The CDR3 loop is CAISGVAGEQFF. The CDR3 nucleotides are TGTGCCATCAGTGGCGTGGCGGGTGAGCAGTTCTTC.

This CDR3 reads CASSPSRAETQYF. In DNA form, the CDR3 reads TGCGCCAGCAGCCCCTCGAGGGCGGAGACCCAGTACTTC. The chain has TRBV4-1 and TRBJ2-5; D is possibly TRBD2 (5 bases). The CDR3 has 13 residues. V lost 4 bases, J lost 5 bases, and 11 bases lay in between. Germline assignment: CDR1 MGHRA and CDR2 YSYEKL.

The CDR3 DNA reads TGTGCCAGCAGCTTGGGACAGCAGAACACTGAAGCTTTCTTT. Protein sequence: CASSLGQQNTEAFF. The rearrangement joins TRBV5-5 to TRBJ1-1; D may be TRBD1 (5 bases). V shed 0 bases and J shed 1 base, with 7 bases lying between them. This CDR3 contains 14 residues. Per germline, CDR1 SGHKS and CDR2 YYEKEE (reference sequence).

This clone was observed a few times. The chain combines TRBV4-3 with TRBJ1-2; 9 bases are a match to TRBD1. The CDR3 extends over 15 amino acids. Germline CDR1 and CDR2: LGHNA and YSLEER. The junction had 5 bases not matched to a gene; V was cut back by 3 bases and J by 3 bases. DNA of the CDR3: TGCGCCAGCAGCCAGCTCGACAGGGGGGACTATGGCTACACCTTC. Its protein is CASSQLDRGDYGYTF.

J is TRBJ2-3 and V is TRBV20-1; TRBD2 might be the D (6 bases). The CDR3 sequence is 15 residues long. The V end lost 3 bases, the J end lost 6 bases, and 19 bases lay between the germline ends. Germline loops: CDR1 DFQATT, CDR2 SNEGSKA (reference sequence). This CDR3 reads CSASSLRGRSDTQYF. CDR3 nucleotides: TGCAGTGCTAGTAGTTTAAGAGGGAGGTCGGATACGCAGTATTTT.

The CDR3 loop is CASSQPGQTPYGYTF. For the CDR3, the DNA is TGCGCCAGCAGCCAACCTGGACAGACACCCTATGGCTACACCTTC. This rearrangement joins TRBV4-1 to TRBJ1-2, with D perhaps TRBD1 (6 bases). CDR3 length equals 15 residues. The V and J ends lost 2 bases and 4 bases respectively, with 14 bases between them. CDR1 is MGHRA and CDR2 is YSYEKL in the germline V gene.

The chain has TRBV7-3 and TRBJ2-7; 8 positions match TRBD2. The CDR3 sequence is 14 residues long. Looked up from germline, CDR1 is SGHTA and CDR2 is FQGTGA. J lost 6 bases, V lost 1 base, and 5 bases had no gene match. DNA of the CDR3: TGTGCCAGCAGCTTAATTGGCGGGAGGACCGAGCAGTACTTC. This sequence encodes CASSLIGGRTEQYF.

The chain links TRBV9 to TRBJ2-3, with 8 bases matching TRBD2. Germline V gene data show CDR1 as SGDLS and CDR2 as YYNGEE. The CDR3 has 16 amino acids. With V trimmed by 3 bases and J by 4 bases, 10 bases remained unmatched. CDR3 residues: CASSATSGSSSDTQYF. The CDR3, as DNA: TGTGCCAGCAGCGCTACAAGCGGGAGTAGCTCAGATACGCAGTATTTT.

This clone appeared once. For the CDR3, the DNA is TGTGCCACCAGTGATTTCCCAGGAATTAGCGGGAGGCCCGGGCCCTACGAGCAGTACTTC. Translated: CATSDFPGISGRPGPYEQYF. The V gene is TRBV24-1, the J gene TRBJ2-7; TRBD2 matches 10 bases. The V gene's germline CDR1 is KGHDR and CDR2 SFDVKD. There are 20 residues in the CDR3. Losses at the gene ends were 1 base for V and 2 bases for J; bases not matched to a gene: 16.

V and J are TRBV20-1 and TRBJ1-6; 8 nucleotides agree with TRBD1. V was pared by 3 bases and J by 7 bases, with 8 bases of the junction left unmatched. The CDR3 has 15 amino acids. CDR1 is DFQATT and CDR2 is SNEGSKA in the germline V gene (reference sequence). The CDR3 sequence is CSASGTGQENSPLHF. For the CDR3, the DNA is TGCAGTGCTAGTGGGACGGGACAGGAGAATTCACCCCTCCACTTT.